These T cell receptor beta chains were read from a single sample in a study of cytomegalovirus exposure and HLA in healthy donors. Generated by immunoSEQ multiplex PCR, the TCRdb table keeps only in-frame clones and is missing some. This table has some 130,000 clones, approximately 82% appearing once. Sequenced: PBMCs. Receptor source: a man aged 25 to 40 in good health and CMV-seropositive. Each CDR3 is given with its conserved first and last residue. A D gene is named only where the DNA matches it firmly. Clone size appears in some rows only: once, few, many, or a class for an expanded clone.

V gene,J gene,D gene,clone size,CDR3 DNA,CDR3 protein
TRBV7-2,TRBJ2-5,TRBD1,.,TGTGCCAGCAGCCCCGACAGGGATGAGGCCCAGTACTTC,CASSPDRDEAQYF
TRBV19,TRBJ2-1,TRBD2,.,TGTGCCAGTAGGTCAGCGGGGGGGCCCTATGAGCAGTTCTTC,CASRSAGGPYEQFF
TRBV25-1,TRBJ2-1,TRBD2,.,TGTGCCAGCAGTGAAAAGGCACTAGCGGTGTACAATGAGCAGTTCTTC,CASSEKALAVYNEQFF
TRBV18,TRBJ1-1,.,.,TGTGCCAGCTCACCGGGGCGAATTGAAGCTTTCTTT,CASSPGRIEAFF
TRBV15,TRBJ1-2,.,few,TGTGCCACCAGCACTACAGGGAGCGGCTACACCTTC,CATSTTGSGYTF
TRBV5-1,TRBJ2-5,TRBD1,.,TGCGCCAGCAGCGTGGGACAGGGGGTAGGAGAGACCCAGTACTTC,CASSVGQGVGETQYF
TRBV27,TRBJ2-3,.,.,TGTGCCAGCAGACGTCCGGGACTTCCCACAGATACGCAGTATTTT,CASRRPGLPTDTQYF
TRBV5-6,TRBJ2-3,.,.,TGTGCCAGCAGTCCCGGGGGAATAGGCCGTTCAGATACGCAGTATTTT,CASSPGGIGRSDTQYF
TRBV2,TRBJ2-3,TRBD1,.,TGTGCCAGCAGTGAGCCCACCGGGACAGTGAGCACAGATACGCAGTATTTT,CASSEPTGTVSTDTQYF
TRBV7-2,TRBJ2-3,.,.,TGTGCCAGCAGCGGCCCTGGGGCGGATACGCAGTATTTT,CASSGPGADTQYF
TRBV7-3,TRBJ1-1,.,once,TGTGCCAGCAGCTCTCGTGGAGGGACGAACACTGAAGCTTTCTTT,CASSSRGGTNTEAFF
TRBV18,TRBJ2-7,.,.,TGTGCCAGCTCACTCCCCCCTAATTCGTACGAGCAGTACTTC,CASSLPPNSYEQYF
TRBV28,TRBJ1-1,.,.,TGTGCCAGCAGTTATCCCAGGGGTAGGAACACTGAAGCTTTCTTT,CASSYPRGRNTEAFF
TRBV7-2,TRBJ2-5,.,.,TGTGCCAGCAGCTTAGGGAGCCAGCCGCATTCGACCCAGTACTTC,CASSLGSQPHSTQYF
TRBV5-1,TRBJ2-1,TRBD2,.,TGCGCCAGCAGCTTGGGGACTAGCGGGAATAAAGATGAGCAGTTCTTC,CASSLGTSGNKDEQFF
TRBV4-3,TRBJ2-5,.,.,TGCGCCAGCAGCCAAGATCATGCGGAGACCCAGTACTTC,CASSQDHAETQYF
TRBV11-2,TRBJ2-1,.,.,TGTGCCAGCAGCCTATACGGTGCCAAGGGGATATACAATGAGCAGTTCTTC,CASSLYGAKGIYNEQFF
TRBV6-5,TRBJ1-2,.,.,TGTGCCAGCAGTCAAACCCTGGGGGGATATGGCTACACCTTC,CASSQTLGGYGYTF
TRBV27,TRBJ1-2,.,.,TGTGCCAGCAGTTTATCCCCGGCGGCCGGCTACACCTTC,CASSLSPAAGYTF
TRBV27,TRBJ2-7,TRBD2,.,TGTGCCAGCAGGTCCACCCCGGGACTAGCACTTGGGCAGTACTTC,CASRSTPGLALGQYF
TRBV29-1,TRBJ2-7,.,.,TGCAGCGTTAGCCTAGTCCCCTACGAGCAGTACTTC,CSVSLVPYEQYF
TRBV6-5,TRBJ1-2,.,.,TGTGCCAGCAGAAAAGACAGGCCATCTAACTATGGCTACACCTTC,CASRKDRPSNYGYTF
TRBV18,TRBJ2-7,.,.,TGTGCCAGCTCACGCGGGGAATCCTACGAGCAGTACTTC,CASSRGESYEQYF
TRBV5-4,TRBJ2-5,.,.,TGTGCCAGCAGCTTGAAATCCGCGGGGAGAGAGACCCAGTACTTC,CASSLKSAGRETQYF
TRBV7-8,TRBJ1-4,.,.,TGTGCCAGCAGATTGGGACGGACAGATAATGAAAAACTGTTTTTT,CASRLGRTDNEKLFF
TRBV7-8,TRBJ1-4,.,.,TGTGCCAGCAGCTCCGTCGCAGGGGTTAATGCTAATGAAAAACTGTTTTTT,CASSSVAGVNANEKLFF
TRBV4-3,TRBJ1-2,.,.,TGCGCCAGCAGCCAAGTTCTGTGGGGCAGGGGATTAGATGGCTACACCTTC,CASSQVLWGRGLDGYTF
TRBV2,TRBJ1-5,.,.,TGTGCCAGCAGTACAGGGCCTGGTTATAATAGCAATCAGCCCCAGCATTTT,CASSTGPGYNSNQPQHF
TRBV2,TRBJ2-7,.,.,TGTGCCAGCTTACAGACCGGGACAAAAGTCTACGAGCAGTACTTC,CASLQTGTKVYEQYF
TRBV18,TRBJ2-3,TRBD2,.,TGTGCCAGCTCACCACCAGACGGACTAGCGGGAAACACAGATACGCAGTATTTT,CASSPPDGLAGNTDTQYF
TRBV5-6,TRBJ1-5,.,.,TGTGCCAGCAGCTCTCACAGGGAACTAAGCAATCAGCCCCAGCATTTT,CASSSHRELSNQPQHF
TRBV10-1,TRBJ1-1,.,.,TGCGCCACCATAAGGAGAAGGGGTACTGAAGCTTTCTTT,CATIRRRGTEAFF
TRBV27,TRBJ2-1,TRBD2,.,TGTGCCAGTAGATCCCTAGCGGGGGGGCCCCTTGAGCAGTTCTTC,CASRSLAGGPLEQFF
TRBV5-6,TRBJ2-1,.,.,TGTGCCAGCAGCTTGGTGGCTGAGCAGTTCTTC,CASSLVAEQFF
TRBV5-1,TRBJ1-1,TRBD1,.,TGCGCCAGCAAACCCTCGACAGGGGGCTTACTCACTGAAGCTTTCTTT,CASKPSTGGLLTEAFF
TRBV15,TRBJ1-2,TRBD1,.,TGTGCCACCAGCAGAGATCGGGCAGGGGGGCTAGGTGGCTACACCTTC,CATSRDRAGGLGGYTF
TRBV18,TRBJ1-2,TRBD1,once,TGTGCCAGCTTAACAACAGGGGGCGCGCATGGCTACACCTTC,CASLTTGGAHGYTF
TRBV27,TRBJ2-7,.,.,TGTGCCAGCAGTCCCGGCCCAGGGGCCTCCTACGAGCAGTACTTC,CASSPGPGASYEQYF
TRBV19,TRBJ1-2,.,.,TGTGCCAGCTCGATTGAAAAGGGGGTTCTCTATGGCTACACCTTC,CASSIEKGVLYGYTF
TRBV30,TRBJ1-2,.,.,TGTGCCTGGAGTGTGAACTCCTATGGCTACACCTTC,CAWSVNSYGYTF